This T cell receptor (beta chain) was observed in a study of vaccination effects on CD4 cells after COVID-19. Trimming removed 6 bases from V and 6 bases from J; junction bases left unmatched: 6. Germline V CDR1 and CDR2: SNHLY, FYNNEI. The length of the CDR3 is 13 residues. On this clone itself: Its target is not known.

Isolating CD4+ T cells followed ten to eleven days of culture. As their vaccination, participants received two doses of either BNT162b2 or mRNA-1273. Profiling relied on immunoSEQ multiplex PCR, and the TCRdb table lists in-frame clones only, not all of them. The sample has about 47,000 clones, less than 85% seen once. This sample comprised CD4+ T cells from PBMCs cultured without peptide, obtained after COVID-19 vaccination. The chain links TRBV2 to TRBJ1-2, with 8 bases matching TRBD1. This receptor was identified in a human donor who received a COVID-19 vaccine. This CDR3 reads CASRDRERDGYTF. Written as DNA, the CDR3 is TGTGCCAGCAGGGACAGGGAGCGCGATGGCTACACCTTC.